This T cell receptor beta chain emerged from a study of T cell repertoires in cytomegalovirus infection. At the level of the study: From public TCR beta signatures came an indication of both CMV infection and matching HLA type.

CDR1 is MNHEY and CDR2 is SMNVEV in the germline V gene (reference sequence). Deletions cut 3 bases from V and 0 bases from J, with 8 bases between. CDR3 size: 14 residues. One entry per CDR3 protein, called by TCRdb with MiXCR from the reads. Found here are 130,000 or so distinct CDR3 sequences, about 6.5% of them singletons; the top ten hold under 20%. This clonotype was counted between two and nine times. Sequences were obtained from PBMCs. The TCR sequence derives from a human donor in good health (CMV status not recorded). Some clones in this sample may be carry-over from other donors' samples. The rearrangement uses TRBV27 and TRBJ1-1, with D hard to call. The CDR3 DNA reads as TGTGCCAGCAGTTTTGGCAAGGTGAACACTGAAGCTTTCTTT. As protein: CASSFGKVNTEAFF.